These 9 T cell receptor beta chains share one sample of origin, sequenced in a study of cytomegalovirus exposure and HLA in healthy donors (dated by TCRdb to about 2017). Library preparation was by the immunoSEQ multiplex PCR assay. A mixture of 60 forward primers for TCR Vbeta segments and 13 reverse primers for TCR Jbeta segments was used in the multiplex PCR. As stored in TCRdb, this immuneACCESS dataset retains in-frame rearrangements with V and J assigned. A fraction of the clones does not appear; measured against another copy, unresolved V genes explain less than half of the discrepancy, and the remainder lacks a known reason. For this sample the table gives roughly 200,000 clones, of which around 82% were detected only once. Jointly, the top ten make up under 3% of the sample. The sequenced sample consisted of PBMCs. The receptors shown here come from a woman between 25 and 40 years old in good health and CMV-seronegative.

This sequence joins TRBV27 and TRBJ2-2; 13 bases align to TRBD2. Looked up from germline, CDR1 is MNHEY and CDR2 is SMNVEV (reference sequence). With V trimmed by 3 bases and J by 4 bases, 8 bases remained unmatched. The CDR3 totals 18 residues. CDR3 nucleotides: TGTGCCAGCAGTTTCGCCTCCGGGACTAGCGGGATCACCGGGGAGCTGTTTTTT. It encodes CASSFASGTSGITGELFF.

This sequence joins TRBV30 and TRBJ2-4; a possible D gene is TRBD1 (5 bases). The CDR3 has 15 residues. Trimming cost V 2 bases and J 7 bases, with 18 bases left between them. Germline assignment: CDR1 GTSNPN and CDR2 SVGIG (reference sequence). CDR3 loop: CAWSPLGLEANIQYF. The CDR3 DNA reads TGTGCCTGGAGTCCCCTGGGGCTCGAGGCGAACATTCAGTACTTC.

The rearrangement joins TRBV18 to TRBJ2-2; 8 nucleotides match TRBD2. This CDR3 has 16 residues. Germline lookup yields CDR1 KGHSH and CDR2 LQKENI. V shed 2 bases and J 3 bases; nucleotides not matched to a gene: 5. For the CDR3, the DNA is TGTGCCAGCTCACCAGTGAGCGGGAGATACACCGGGGAGCTGTTTTTT. This translates into CASSPVSGRYTGELFF.

The V call is TRBV5-5, the J call TRBJ1-1; possibly TRBD1 for D (6 bases). From germline, CDR1 is SGHKS and CDR2 YYEKEE (reference sequence). The CDR3 runs to 14 residues. Trimming cost V 8 bases and J 4 bases, with 18 bases left between them. DNA of the CDR3: TGTGCCAGTAGCCTGGCAGGGGTCTTCACTGAAGCTTTCTTT. Translating it yields CASSLAGVFTEAFF.

Regarding this clone: Other nucleotide sequences in the sample specify the same CDR3. This chain joins TRBV5-1 and TRBJ2-7; the D gene is possibly TRBD2 (7 bases). Between the trimmed V and J ends, which lost 1 base and 6 bases, there was a span of 14 bases. CDR3 length equals 14 residues. Germline V gene sequence: CDR1 SGHRS, CDR2 YFSETQ. The CDR3 nucleotides read TGCGCCAGCAGCTTGAGGACGGGGGGCTCCGAGCAGTACTTC. Residues: CASSLRTGGSEQYF.

The CDR3 reads CASSGDPIRGTNTEAFF. The CDR3 nucleotides are TGTGCCAGCAGCGGTGACCCAATCCGGGGGACGAACACTGAAGCTTTCTTT. The chain has TRBV9 and TRBJ1-1; possible D gene TRBD1, 5 bases. CDR1 and CDR2 from the germline V gene are SGDLS and YYNGEE. Trimming stripped 3 bases from V and 1 base from J, with 19 bases between. This CDR3 has 17 residues.

This clone is a singleton in its sample. Other nucleotide sequences in the sample specify the same CDR3. CDR3 nucleotide sequence: TGTGCCAGCAGCTTCTCCAGGACCGGGGAGCTGTTTTTT. Amino acid sequence: CASSFSRTGELFF. V and J are TRBV7-9 and TRBJ2-2, with D unresolved. Germline V CDR1 and CDR2: SEHNR, FQNEAQ (reference sequence). The CDR3 is 13 amino acids. V lost 3 bases and J 5 bases, leaving 7 bases between the germline ends.

The gene calls are TRBV7-8 and TRBJ2-1; 10 bases fit TRBD2. Germline CDR1 and CDR2: SGHVS and FQNEAQ. The CDR3 is 16 residues long. The ends lost 1 base at V and 8 bases at J; junction bases unmatched: 8. Here the CDR3 reads CASSLGAGGRGHEQFF. DNA for the CDR3: TGTGCCAGCAGCTTAGGAGCGGGGGGGCGCGGGCATGAGCAGTTCTTC.

This clone was found a few times. The chain combines TRBV21-1 with TRBJ2-3; the D call in the table, TRBD1, was not verified against the DNA. TRBV21-1 is marked as a pseudogene. The CDR3 runs 18 residues. This CDR3 reads CASSNGAPQGSRTDTQYF. The CDR3 DNA reads as TGTGCCAGCAGCAACGGGGCTCCGCAGGGGAGCCGCACAGATACGCAGTATTTT.